Each of the 17 T cell receptor beta chains below was sequenced from the same sample in a study of prognosis after radiotherapy for stage I lung cancer. TCR beta CDR3 was amplified from genomic DNA by two-round multiplex PCR. During first-round PCR, primers specific to each TRBV and TRBJ gene were used. TCRdb processed the multiplex PCR reads anew with MiXCR; each CDR3 protein has one entry. The profile shows 11,000 to 15,000 distinct CDR3 sequences, more than 35% of them singletons. The sample consisted of PBMCs, taken before or after stereotactic body radiation therapy (not recorded which). The receptor set was obtained from a donor aged 50 or older with non-small cell lung cancer.

This clonotype was counted at least ten times. The chain has TRBV3-1 and TRBJ1-2, with D unresolved. Trimming stripped 3 bases from V and 2 bases from J, with 7 bases between. Germline V gene data show CDR1 as LGHDT and CDR2 as YNNKEL (reference sequence). The CDR3 is 13 amino acids. The CDR3 protein is CASSQGKNYGYTF. The CDR3 DNA follows: TGTGCCAGCAGCCAGGGGAAGAACTATGGCTACACCTTC.

About this clonotype: This likely stems from a read error, as it lies one base from a far larger clone. This chain joins TRBV6-8 and TRBJ2-1; D not resolved. The V gene's germline CDR1 is MNHGY and CDR2 SAAAGT. The CDR3 totals 15 residues. V shed 7 bases and J shed 4 bases, with 17 bases lying between them. In DNA form, the CDR3 reads TGTGCCAGCACCCGAGACGGTAGCCGGTACAATGAGCAGTTCTTC. Protein sequence: CASTRDGSRYNEQFF.

This clonotype has ten or more counts. The genes are TRBV6-1 and TRBJ1-1; no firm D call. CDR3 length equals 15 residues. V was pared by 7 bases and J by 11 bases, with 26 bases between. CDR1 is MNHNS, CDR2 SASEGT, per germline. Here the CDR3 reads CASKPSNPETLPAFF. The CDR3 bases are TGTGCCAGCAAACCTAGTAATCCTGAGACACTGCCGGCTTTCTTT.

As concerns this clonotype: At one end the junction does not follow the germline gene, possibly because of a read error. This chain connects TRBV12-3 or TRBV12-4 to TRBJ2-7; unclear D gene. This CDR3 region has 12 residues. For the CDR3, the DNA is TGTGCCATCAGTGAAAGGAATGACGAGCAGTACTTC. It yields the protein CAISERNDEQYF.

This clonotype was observed many times. Given a much more abundant clone one base away, this may be a read error. The V call is TRBV7-9, the J call TRBJ1-6; 7 bases fit TRBD1. This CDR3 has 14 residues. The germline gives CDR1 SEHNR, CDR2 FQNEAQ (reference sequence). The CDR3: CASGFGSGGSPLHF. CDR3 sequence (DNA): TGTGCCAGCGGCTTCGGCTCAGGGGGTTCACCCCTCCACTTT.

On this clonotype itself: An end of the junction differs from the germline gene, which may be a read error. The J gene is TRBJ2-5, the V gene TRBV6-1, with TRBD2 as a possible D gene (7 bases). CDR1 and CDR2 (germline): MNHNS, SASEGT. The CDR3 extends over 16 amino acids. This CDR3 reads CASSAGLEGGQETQYF. CDR3 nucleotide sequence: TGTGCCAGCAGTGCTGGACTAGAGGGGGGGCAAGAGACACAGTACTTC.

Points on this clonotype: The junction differs from germline at one of its ends, possibly a read error. The J gene is TRBJ1-2, the V gene TRBV11-2; the match to TRBD1 covers 8 bases. The germline gives CDR1 SGHAT, CDR2 FQNNGV. The CDR3 is 14 amino acids. The CDR3 nucleotides read TGTGCCAACAGCTTAGATCGGACAGGGAATGACTACACCTTC. As protein: CANSLDRTGNDYTF.

This clonotype was detected only a few times. The V call is TRBV5-4, the J call TRBJ1-1, with TRBD1 matching over 8 bases. V was pared by 4 bases and J by 6 bases, with 11 bases of the junction left unmatched. The CDR3 spans 15 residues. CDR1 is SGHNT, CDR2 YYREEE, per germline (reference sequence). The CDR3 spells CASSPGQAIFPEAFF. The CDR3 region has the DNA TGTGCCAGCAGCCCGGGACAGGCCATATTTCCTGAAGCTTTCTTT.

With respect to this clonotype: One base separates it from a far larger clone, so it is likely a read error. The chain combines TRBV12-3 or TRBV12-4 with TRBJ2-7, with 9 bases aligning to TRBD2. The CDR3 covers 15 residues. V was pared by 3 bases and J by 7 bases, with 10 bases of the junction left unmatched. The CDR3 spells CASSFWTSDYNEQYF. As DNA, the CDR3 is TGTGCCAGCAGTTTTTGGACTAGCGACTACAATGAGCAGTACTTC.

Note on this clonotype: A single base separates this from a much larger clone, so it may be a read error. The chain recombines TRBV6-1 with TRBJ2-2; 8 nucleotides match TRBD1. In germline, CDR1 is MNHNS, CDR2 SASEGT. This CDR3 region has 15 residues. This chain's CDR3 is CTSSLQGVNTGEVFF. The CDR3 DNA reads as TGTACCAGCAGTCTACAGGGGGTGAACACCGGGGAGGTGTTTTTT.

This clonotype has a count of ten or more. This chain links TRBV28 with TRBJ1-5; 10 bases agree with TRBD1. Germline trimming cut 5 bases from V and 3 bases from J; bases unmatched to any gene: 10. The germline gives CDR1 MDHEN, CDR2 SYDVKM. The CDR3 loop spans 17 amino acids. The CDR3 nucleotides are TGTGCCAGCAGTAGCGGTTTGACAGGGGGCAACAATCAGCCCCAGCATTTT. This gives the protein CASSSGLTGGNNQPQHF.

This clonotype was counted many times. The rearrangement uses TRBV5-1 and TRBJ2-5, with a tentative D call TRBD1 (6 bases). CDR3 size: 16 residues. The germline V gene has CDR1 SGHRS and CDR2 YFSETQ. Deletions cut 4 bases from V and 2 bases from J, with 18 bases between. CDR3 sequence (DNA): TGCGCCAGCAGCCTAAAGACCGGGACATTGCAAGAGACCCAGTACTTC. It yields the protein CASSLKTGTLQETQYF.

This clonotype was observed a single time. An end of the junction differs from the germline gene, which may be a read error. This sequence joins TRBV28 and TRBJ2-3, with D possibly TRBD1 on 6 matching bases. Per germline, CDR1 MDHEN and CDR2 SYDVKM. The CDR3 is 17 residues long. CDR3 bases: TGTGCCAGCAGTTCGATCTTGCGACAGGCTCTCACAGATACGCAGTACTTT. Encoded protein: CASSSILRQALTDTQYF. Drawing the rest from reference TRBV28 and TRBJ2-3, the complete variable domain is DVKVTQSSRYLVKRTGEKVFLECVQDMDHENMFWYRQDPGLGLRLIYFSYDVKMKEKGDIPEGYSVSREKKERFSLILESASTNQTSMYLCASSSILRQALTDTQYFGPGTRLTVL.

This clonotype was observed many times. The chain has TRBV19 and TRBJ1-1; TRBD1 might be the D (5 bases). The CDR3 extends over 17 amino acids. The V gene lost 6 bases and the J gene lost 2 bases, with 22 bases spanning the gap. Germline V gene data show CDR1 as LNHDA and CDR2 as SQIVND (reference sequence). The CDR3 DNA follows: TGTGCCAGTAGCCGACCTCGGCGTCTGGGGGGAAACACTGAAGCTTTCTTT. Translated: CASSRPRRLGGNTEAFF.

V gene TRBV29-1 combines with J gene TRBJ1-6; D perhaps matches TRBD1 (6 bases). V lost 7 bases, J lost 16 bases, and 23 bases lay in between. The CDR3 is 13 residues long. The V gene's germline CDR1 is SQVTM and CDR2 ANQGSEA. The CDR3 DNA follows: TGCAGCGCCTCGGACAGTGTTAATTCACAACTCCACTTT. Translation: CSASDSVNSQLHF.

About this clonotype: This likely came from a read error, as a far larger clone is one base away. The J gene is TRBJ2-7, the V gene TRBV20-1, with 7 bases aligning to TRBD2. J was trimmed by 7 bases and V by 0 bases; bases with no gene match: 12. The CDR3 runs to 15 residues. Germline V lookup: CDR1 DFQATT, CDR2 SNEGSKA (reference sequence). CDR3 loop: CSARDLISGRNEQYF. The CDR3 DNA is TGCAGTGCTAGAGATCTTATTAGCGGGCGCAATGAGCAGTACTTC.

This clonotype has a count of ten or more. The chain combines TRBV29-1 with TRBJ2-5; D is uncertain. The CDR3 loop spans 12 amino acids. CDR1 SQVTM and CDR2 ANQGSEA come from the germline V gene. V lost 6 bases and J 2 bases, leaving 10 bases between the germline ends. The CDR3 DNA reads as TGCAGCGTGTCCCGGCGACAAGAGACCCAGTACTTC. Its protein is CSVSRRQETQYF.